Below, 15 T cell receptor beta chains from the same sample are listed, as sequenced in a study of blood T cell repertoires in COVID-19. Clones were read by immunoSEQ multiplex PCR, and TCRdb kept only the in-frame ones, dropping some. Seen here are roughly 400,000 clones, about 83% observed once, and the top ten hold approximately 10%. The source material was PBMCs or T cells enriched from blood (not recorded which). Receptors were obtained from a woman aged 45 to 65 who had recovered from COVID-19.

V usage is TRBV7-9 and J usage is TRBJ2-1, with D possibly matching TRBD1 (5 bases). V lost 5 bases to trimming and J lost 7 bases, with 18 bases between them. Germline assignment: CDR1 SEHNR and CDR2 FQNEAQ (reference sequence). This CDR3 comprises 15 residues. CDR3 DNA: TGTGCCAGCAGCCCAGCCGGGCAGGGAAATAATGAGCAGTTCTTC. This sequence encodes CASSPAGQGNNEQFF.

The chain is built from TRBV2 and TRBJ1-2, with 7 bases that match TRBD1. Germline CDR1 SNHLY, CDR2 FYNNEI. CDR3 length equals 15 residues. J was trimmed by 5 bases and V by 6 bases; bases with no gene match: 12. This chain's CDR3 is CASRGETGRVYGYTF. The CDR3 DNA follows: TGTGCCAGCAGGGGGGAGACAGGGCGCGTTTATGGCTACACCTTC.

The chain carries TRBV6-5 and TRBJ1-2, with D tentatively TRBD1 (6 bases). The CDR3 consists of 15 residues. Germline V gene data show CDR1 as MNHEY and CDR2 as SVGAGI. V shed 3 bases and J shed 5 bases, with 16 bases lying between them. Written as DNA, the CDR3 is TGTGCCAGCAGTTATTCCCCAGACAGGATTTATGGCTACACCTTC. This codes for CASSYSPDRIYGYTF.

The chain has TRBV9 and TRBJ2-7, with 10 bases matching TRBD2. CDR1 SGDLS and CDR2 YYNGEE come from the germline V gene. V was pared by 5 bases and J by 3 bases, with 5 bases of the junction left unmatched. The CDR3 has 14 amino acids. The CDR3 protein is CASSIAGGDYEQYF. Here the CDR3 DNA reads TGTGCCAGCAGTATAGCGGGGGGAGACTACGAGCAGTACTTC.

In DNA form, the CDR3 reads TGTGCCAGCAGCCAAGATCGGGCGGGGCCCGGGGAGCTGTTTTTT. The encoded protein is CASSQDRAGPGELFF. This chain uses TRBV3-1 (or the pseudogene TRBV3-2) with TRBJ2-2, with D possibly TRBD2 on 6 matching bases. V shed 0 bases and J shed 6 bases, with 11 bases lying between them. Germline V lookup: CDR1 LGHDT, CDR2 YNNKEL (reference sequence). This CDR3 region has 15 residues.

This chain links TRBV5-4 with TRBJ2-7; 8 positions match TRBD1. Germline V lookup: CDR1 SGHNT, CDR2 YYREEE (reference sequence). V trimming: 4 bases; J trimming: 7 bases; junction bases outside the gene matches: 10. The CDR3 has 14 residues. The CDR3: CASSTGQGGTEQYF. CDR3 in DNA: TGTGCCAGCAGCACCGGACAGGGCGGTACGGAGCAGTACTTC. Based on the CDR3 plus reference TRBV5-4 and TRBJ2-7, the full variable domain is ETGVTQSPTHLIKTRGQQVTLRCSSQSGHNTVSWYQQALGQGPQFIFQYYREEENGRGNFPPRFSGLQFPNYSSELNVNALELDDSALYLCASSTGQGGTEQYFGPGTRLTVT.

This clone has only a few counts. The chain has TRBV19 and TRBJ1-1; D is unresolved. V shed 1 base and J shed 0 bases, with 12 bases lying between them. The CDR3 runs to 16 residues. Per the germline V gene, CDR1 is LNHDA and CDR2 is SQIVND (reference sequence). The CDR3 DNA reads as TGTGCCAGTAGTATAGGTATTCTTGCAGTGAACACTGAAGCTTTCTTT. Encoded protein: CASSIGILAVNTEAFF.

The chain employs TRBV20-1 and TRBJ1-2, with unresolved D. The CDR3 is made up of 11 amino acids. The V end was cut by 6 bases, the J end by 4 bases, with 9 bases between. CDR1 is DFQATT and CDR2 is SNEGSKA in the germline V gene (reference sequence). Written as DNA, the CDR3 is TGCAGTGCCGGAGGGCCCTATGGCTACACCTTC. It encodes CSAGGPYGYTF.

V is TRBV7-3 and J is TRBJ1-2, with D possibly TRBD1 on 5 matching bases. The CDR3 contains 17 residues. Germline V lookup: CDR1 SGHTA, CDR2 FQGTGA. Trimming removed 2 bases from V and 5 bases from J, with 21 bases in between. The CDR3 region has the DNA TGTGCCAGCAGCTTAGATGGGGCGTTGGGAAGAGGTTATGGCTACACCTTC. Encoded protein: CASSLDGALGRGYGYTF.

The CDR3 nucleotides are TGTGCCAGCAGTTTCGGGCTCCCCGGGAGGGCCAACGTCCTGACTTTC. Amino acid sequence: CASSFGLPGRANVLTF. V is TRBV28 and J is TRBJ2-6; a weak D match, TRBD2 (5 bases). This CDR3 comprises 16 residues. Germline loops: CDR1 MDHEN, CDR2 SYDVKM. The V end lost 3 bases, the J end lost 5 bases, and 14 bases lay between the germline ends.

The J gene is TRBJ1-6, the V gene TRBV7-2; no clear D gene. V was cut by 2 bases and J by 0 bases, with 8 bases left in between. The CDR3 consists of 16 residues. Germline V gene sequence: CDR1 SGHTA, CDR2 FQGNSA. The CDR3 region is CASSLTENSYNSPLHF. Here the CDR3 DNA reads TGTGCCAGCAGCTTAACCGAGAACTCCTATAATTCACCCCTCCACTTT.

The chain uses TRBV4-2 and TRBJ1-4; D call uncertain. V was trimmed by 0 bases and J by 5 bases, leaving 7 bases between them. The length of the CDR3 is 14 residues. Germline V CDR1 and CDR2: LGHNA, YNFKEQ. The CDR3 here is CASSQDWRNEKLFF. The CDR3 DNA reads TGTGCCAGCAGCCAAGATTGGCGGAATGAAAAACTGTTTTTT.

The V gene is TRBV5-1, the J gene TRBJ1-2, with TRBD1 matching 7 bases. The CDR3 runs 14 residues. V lost 0 bases to trimming and J lost 6 bases; unmatched junction nucleotides: 5. The germline CDR1 and CDR2 sequences are SGHRS and YFSETQ. CDR3 nucleotide sequence: TGCGCCAGCAGCTTGGCCGGACAGGTCGATGGCTACACCTTC. It encodes CASSLAGQVDGYTF. The variable domain in full, completed from reference TRBV5-1 and TRBJ1-2, reads KAGVTQTPRYLIKTRGQQVTLSCSPISGHRSVSWYQQTPGQGLQFLFEYFSETQRNKGNFPGRFSGRQFSNSRSEMNVSTLELGDSALYLCASSLAGQVDGYTFGSGTRLTVV.

The chain combines TRBV5-4 with TRBJ1-1, with a weak D call TRBD1 (5 bases). Germline CDR1 is SGHNT and CDR2 is YYREEE (reference sequence). Trimming pared 0 bases from V and 8 bases from J, leaving 14 bases between. The CDR3 has 14 amino acids. The CDR3 reads CASSLEFQGTEAFF. The CDR3 nucleotides read TGTGCCAGCAGCTTGGAATTCCAGGGCACAGAAGCTTTCTTT.

V gene TRBV11-2 combines with J gene TRBJ2-2, with D maybe TRBD2 (5 bases). Germline V gene lookup returns CDR1 SGHAT and CDR2 FQNNGV. The CDR3 is made up of 15 amino acids. The V end was cut by 4 bases, the J end by 1 base, with 10 bases between. Here the CDR3 reads CASSYMAGNTGELFF. CDR3 bases: TGTGCCAGCAGCTATATGGCGGGGAACACCGGGGAGCTGTTTTTT.